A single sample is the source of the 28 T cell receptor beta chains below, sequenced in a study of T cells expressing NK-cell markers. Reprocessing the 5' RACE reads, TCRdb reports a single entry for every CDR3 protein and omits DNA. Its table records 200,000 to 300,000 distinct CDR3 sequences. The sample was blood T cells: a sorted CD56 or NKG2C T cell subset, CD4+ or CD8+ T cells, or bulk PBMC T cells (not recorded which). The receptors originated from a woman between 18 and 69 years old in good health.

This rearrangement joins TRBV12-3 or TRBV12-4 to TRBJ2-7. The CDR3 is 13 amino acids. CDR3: CASSYGRLYEQYF.

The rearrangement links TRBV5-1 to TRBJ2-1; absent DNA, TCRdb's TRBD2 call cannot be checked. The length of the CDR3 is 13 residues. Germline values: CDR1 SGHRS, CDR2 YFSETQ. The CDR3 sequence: CASSLELAYEQFF.

This CDR3 reads CSAWTGTSTDTQYF. V and J are TRBV20-1 and TRBJ2-3; as DNA is missing, the TRBD1 call by TCRdb cannot be tested. The CDR3 covers 14 residues. The germline V gene has CDR1 DFQATT and CDR2 SNEGSKA (reference sequence).

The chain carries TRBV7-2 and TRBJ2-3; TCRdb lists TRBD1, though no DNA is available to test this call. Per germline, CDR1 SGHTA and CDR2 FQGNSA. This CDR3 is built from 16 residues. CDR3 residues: CASSRGQGAFTDTQYF.

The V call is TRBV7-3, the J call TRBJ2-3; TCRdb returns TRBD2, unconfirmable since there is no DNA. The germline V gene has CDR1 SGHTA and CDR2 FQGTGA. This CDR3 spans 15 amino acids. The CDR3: CASSMGLAVTDTQYF.

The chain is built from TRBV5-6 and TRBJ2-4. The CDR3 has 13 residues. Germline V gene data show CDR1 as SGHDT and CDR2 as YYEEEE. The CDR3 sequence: CASSLSGLNIQYF.

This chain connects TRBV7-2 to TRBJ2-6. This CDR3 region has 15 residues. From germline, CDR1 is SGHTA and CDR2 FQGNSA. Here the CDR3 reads CASSLTTTGANVLTF.

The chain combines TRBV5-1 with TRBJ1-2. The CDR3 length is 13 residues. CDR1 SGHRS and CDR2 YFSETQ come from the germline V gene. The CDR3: CASSLVPGRGYTF. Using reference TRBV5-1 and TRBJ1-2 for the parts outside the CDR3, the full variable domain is KAGVTQTPRYLIKTRGQQVTLSCSPISGHRSVSWYQQTPGQGLQFLFEYFSETQRNKGNFPGRFSGRQFSNSRSEMNVSTLELGDSALYLCASSLVPGRGYTFGSGTRLTVV.

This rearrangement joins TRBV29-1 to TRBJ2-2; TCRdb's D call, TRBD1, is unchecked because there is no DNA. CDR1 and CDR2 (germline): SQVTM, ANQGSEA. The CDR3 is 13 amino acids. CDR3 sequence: CSVEGLRTGELFF.

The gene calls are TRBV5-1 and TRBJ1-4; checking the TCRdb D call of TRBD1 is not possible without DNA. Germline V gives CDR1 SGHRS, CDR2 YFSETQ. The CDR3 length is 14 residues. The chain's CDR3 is CASSSGQRNEKLFF.

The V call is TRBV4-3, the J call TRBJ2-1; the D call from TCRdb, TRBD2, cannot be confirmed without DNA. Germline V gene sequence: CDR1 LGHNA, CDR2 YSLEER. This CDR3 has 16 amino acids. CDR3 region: CASSQVRGLGGNEQFF.

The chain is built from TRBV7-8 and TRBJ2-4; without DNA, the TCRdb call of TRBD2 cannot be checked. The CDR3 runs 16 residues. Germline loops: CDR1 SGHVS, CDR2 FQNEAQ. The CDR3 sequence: CASSFVAGLAKNIQYF.

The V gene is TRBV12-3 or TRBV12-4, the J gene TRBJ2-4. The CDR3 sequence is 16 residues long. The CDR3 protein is CASSLSEVTAKNIQYF.

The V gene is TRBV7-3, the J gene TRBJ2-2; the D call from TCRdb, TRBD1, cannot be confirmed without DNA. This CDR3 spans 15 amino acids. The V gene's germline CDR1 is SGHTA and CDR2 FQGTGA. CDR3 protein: CASRLTDTAGGELFF.

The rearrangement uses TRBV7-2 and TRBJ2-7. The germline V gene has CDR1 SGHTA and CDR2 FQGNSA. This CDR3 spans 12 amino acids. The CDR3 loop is CASSNGLYEQYF.

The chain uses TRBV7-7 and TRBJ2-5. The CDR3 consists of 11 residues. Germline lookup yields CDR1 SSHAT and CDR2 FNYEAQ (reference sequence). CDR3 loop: CASSKQETQYF.

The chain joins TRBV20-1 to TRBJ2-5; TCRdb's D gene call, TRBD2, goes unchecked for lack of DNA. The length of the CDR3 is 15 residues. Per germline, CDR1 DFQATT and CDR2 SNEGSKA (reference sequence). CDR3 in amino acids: CSARGPKGRWETQYF.

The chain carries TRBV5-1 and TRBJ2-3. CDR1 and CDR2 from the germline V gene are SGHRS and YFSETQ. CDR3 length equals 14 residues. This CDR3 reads CASSLKPGTDTQYF. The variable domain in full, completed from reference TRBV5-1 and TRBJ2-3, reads KAGVTQTPRYLIKTRGQQVTLSCSPISGHRSVSWYQQTPGQGLQFLFEYFSETQRNKGNFPGRFSGRQFSNSRSEMNVSTLELGDSALYLCASSLKPGTDTQYFGPGTRLTVL.

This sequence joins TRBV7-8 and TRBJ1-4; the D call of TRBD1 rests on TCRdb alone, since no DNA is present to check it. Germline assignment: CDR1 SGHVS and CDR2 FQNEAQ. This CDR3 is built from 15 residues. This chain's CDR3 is CASSTRGFANEKLFF.

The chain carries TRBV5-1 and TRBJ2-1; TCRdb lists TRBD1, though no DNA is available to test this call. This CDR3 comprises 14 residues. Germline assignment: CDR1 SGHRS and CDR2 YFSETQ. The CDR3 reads CASSFAGDRGEQFF.

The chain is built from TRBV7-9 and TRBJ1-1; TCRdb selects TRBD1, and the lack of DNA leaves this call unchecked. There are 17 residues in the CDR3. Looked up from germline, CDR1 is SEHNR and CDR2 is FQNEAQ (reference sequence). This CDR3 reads CASSLVPKQGLNTEAFF.

CDR3: CASRRGLEETQYF. The chain is built from TRBV6-1 and TRBJ2-5; the D gene TCRdb calls, TRBD1, cannot be checked with no DNA. Germline CDR1 is MNHNS and CDR2 is SASEGT. This CDR3 has 13 residues.

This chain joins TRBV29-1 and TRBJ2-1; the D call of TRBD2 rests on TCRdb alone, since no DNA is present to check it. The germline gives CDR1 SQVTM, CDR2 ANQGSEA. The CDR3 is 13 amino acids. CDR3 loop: CSVFIAGVGEQFF.

The CDR3 loop is CAWSVGTSGLAKNIQYF. The rearrangement links TRBV30 to TRBJ2-4; TCRdb's D call, TRBD2, is unchecked because there is no DNA. CDR1 is GTSNPN and CDR2 is SVGIG in the germline V gene (reference sequence). The CDR3 runs to 17 residues.

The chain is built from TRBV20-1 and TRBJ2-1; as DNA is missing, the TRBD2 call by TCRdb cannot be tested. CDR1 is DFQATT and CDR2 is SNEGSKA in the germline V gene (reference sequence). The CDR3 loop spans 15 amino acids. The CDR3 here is CSARDWGASGREQFF.

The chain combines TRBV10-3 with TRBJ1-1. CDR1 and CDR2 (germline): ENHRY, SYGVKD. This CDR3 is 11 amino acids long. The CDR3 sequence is CASGTALEAFF.

The CDR3 region is CAISESTGLGAKNIQYF. The rearrangement uses TRBV10-3 and TRBJ2-4. The germline gives CDR1 ENHRY, CDR2 SYGVKD. This CDR3 has 17 residues.

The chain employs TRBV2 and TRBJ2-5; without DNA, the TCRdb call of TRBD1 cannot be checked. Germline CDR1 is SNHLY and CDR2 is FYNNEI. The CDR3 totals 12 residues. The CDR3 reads CASIHRVETQYF.